Listed here are 3 T cell receptor beta chains from one sample, sequenced in a study of metastatic and nonmetastatic thyroid tumors. Patients underwent thyroid surgery, and none had received any treatment before it. Using MiXCR, TCRdb re-called clones from the PCR reads. The data hold over 30,000 clones, with over 25% observed a single time. Specimen: blood. These receptors all come from a female donor with papillary thyroid cancer or a benign thyroid nodule (not recorded which). Some clones in this sample may be carry-over from other donors' samples.

The V gene is TRBV5-1, the J gene TRBJ2-7; no reliable D call. V was clipped by 4 bases and J by 3 bases, with 11 bases between them. In germline, CDR1 is SGHRS, CDR2 YFSETQ. CDR3 length: 13 residues. CDR3 sequence: CASSHDMIYEQYF. The DNA of the CDR3 is TGCGCCAGCAGCCATGACATGATCTACGAGCAGTACTTC.

This clone was counted many times. This chain links TRBV7-8 with TRBJ1-2; a possible D gene is TRBD1 (6 bases). This CDR3 has 16 amino acids. V lost 4 bases, J lost 7 bases, and 22 bases lay in between. Germline V gene lookup returns CDR1 SGHVS and CDR2 FQNEAQ. The CDR3 sequence is CASSYPRGGPAVGYTF. The CDR3, as DNA: TGTGCCAGCAGCTACCCACGAGGGGGGCCAGCAGTTGGCTACACCTTC.

The gene calls are TRBV5-1 and TRBJ2-1, with D perhaps TRBD2 (6 bases). The CDR3 has 12 amino acids. Trimming removed 9 bases at V and 4 bases at J, with 11 bases between. From germline, CDR1 is SGHRS and CDR2 YFSETQ. Here the CDR3 reads CAITAGYNEQFF. The CDR3, as DNA: TGCGCCATCACAGCGGGTTACAATGAGCAGTTCTTC.